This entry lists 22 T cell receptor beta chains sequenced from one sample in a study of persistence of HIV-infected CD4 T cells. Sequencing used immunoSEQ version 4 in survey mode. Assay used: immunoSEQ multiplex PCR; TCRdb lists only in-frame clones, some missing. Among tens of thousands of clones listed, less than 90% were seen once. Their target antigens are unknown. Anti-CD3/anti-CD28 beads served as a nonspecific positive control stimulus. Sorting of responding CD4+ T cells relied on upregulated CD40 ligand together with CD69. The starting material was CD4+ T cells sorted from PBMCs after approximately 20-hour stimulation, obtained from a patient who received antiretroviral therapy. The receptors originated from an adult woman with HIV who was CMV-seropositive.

In nucleotides, the CDR3 is TGTGCCAGCAGTTATATAAGTGGTGGGGTACTCTACGAGCAGTACTTC. Encoded protein: CASSYISGGVLYEQYF. The chain carries TRBV6-5 and TRBJ2-7; D call uncertain. The CDR3 extends over 16 amino acids. CDR1 MNHEY and CDR2 SVGAGI come from the germline V gene. V was clipped by 3 bases and J by 3 bases, with 18 bases between them.

The CDR3 nucleotides are TGTGCCAGCAGCGCCGGACAGGGGCGAAACACCATATATTTT. Protein sequence: CASSAGQGRNTIYF. V is TRBV5-4 and J is TRBJ1-3, with 9 bases aligning to TRBD1. The V gene's germline CDR1 is SGHNT and CDR2 YYREEE (reference sequence). Unmatched junction bases numbered 4, after V lost 4 bases and J lost 5 bases. The CDR3 length is 14 residues.

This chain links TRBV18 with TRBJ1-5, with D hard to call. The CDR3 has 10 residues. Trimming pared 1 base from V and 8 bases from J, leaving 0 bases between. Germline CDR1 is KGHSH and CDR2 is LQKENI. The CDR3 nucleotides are TGTGCCAGCTCACCACAGCCCCAGCATTTT. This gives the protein CASSPQPQHF.

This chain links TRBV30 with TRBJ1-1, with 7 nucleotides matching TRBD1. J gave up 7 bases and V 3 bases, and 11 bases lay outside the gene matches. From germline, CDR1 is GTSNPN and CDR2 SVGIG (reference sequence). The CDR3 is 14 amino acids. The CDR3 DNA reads TGTGCCTGGAGGACCACAGGGGCTGGAGGTGAAGCTTTCTTT. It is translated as CAWRTTGAGGEAFF.

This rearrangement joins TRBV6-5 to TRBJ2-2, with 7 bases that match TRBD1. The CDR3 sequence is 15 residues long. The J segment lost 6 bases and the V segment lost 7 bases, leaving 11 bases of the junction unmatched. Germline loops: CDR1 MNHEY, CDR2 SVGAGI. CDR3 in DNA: TGTGCCAGCACCGCCCAGACAGGGCTCCCCGGGGAGCTGTTTTTT. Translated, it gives CASTAQTGLPGELFF.

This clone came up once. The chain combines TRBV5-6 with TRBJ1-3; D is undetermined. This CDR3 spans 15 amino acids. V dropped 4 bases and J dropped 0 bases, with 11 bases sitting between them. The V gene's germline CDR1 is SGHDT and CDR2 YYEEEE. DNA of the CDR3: TGTGCCAGCAGCACGGGAGGACTCTCTGGAAACACCATATATTTT. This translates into CASSTGGLSGNTIYF.

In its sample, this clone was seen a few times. The CDR3 bases are TGTGCCCCAGGGGACCTACCCCCGAATCAGCCCCAGCATTTT. This sequence encodes CAPGDLPPNQPQHF. The chain recombines TRBV30 with TRBJ1-5, with TRBD1 as a possible D gene (6 bases). Germline V gene sequence: CDR1 GTSNPN, CDR2 SVGIG (reference sequence). Trimming stripped 8 bases from V and 4 bases from J, with 18 bases between. The CDR3 spans 14 residues.

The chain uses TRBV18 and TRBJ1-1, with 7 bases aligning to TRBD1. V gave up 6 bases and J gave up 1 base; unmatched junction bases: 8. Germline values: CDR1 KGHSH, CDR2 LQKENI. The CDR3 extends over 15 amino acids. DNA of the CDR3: TGTGCCAGCTCCCGGGACAGAAATGAGAACACTGAAGCTTTCTTT. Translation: CASSRDRNENTEAFF.

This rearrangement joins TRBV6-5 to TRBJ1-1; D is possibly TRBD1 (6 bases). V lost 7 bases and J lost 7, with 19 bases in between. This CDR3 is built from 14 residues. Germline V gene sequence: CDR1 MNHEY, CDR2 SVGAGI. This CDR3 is CASKPGRGDGEAFF. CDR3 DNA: TGTGCCAGCAAACCTGGAAGGGGGGACGGTGAAGCTTTCTTT.

CDR3 loop: CASSYMTGGWAGYTF. Written as DNA, the CDR3 is TGTGCCAGCAGTTACATGACCGGGGGCTGGGCTGGCTACACCTTC. This chain uses TRBV27 with TRBJ1-2; perhaps TRBD1 as D (6 bases). The V end was cut by 4 bases, the J end by 7 bases, with 19 bases between. This CDR3 contains 15 residues. Germline CDR1 is MNHEY and CDR2 is SMNVEV (reference sequence).

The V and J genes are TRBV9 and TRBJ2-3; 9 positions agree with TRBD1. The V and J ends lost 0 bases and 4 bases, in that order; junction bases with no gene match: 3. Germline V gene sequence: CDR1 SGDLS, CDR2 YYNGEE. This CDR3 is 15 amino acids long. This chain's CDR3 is CASSVVGQGPDTQYF. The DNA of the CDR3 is TGTGCCAGCAGCGTAGTCGGACAGGGGCCAGATACGCAGTATTTT.

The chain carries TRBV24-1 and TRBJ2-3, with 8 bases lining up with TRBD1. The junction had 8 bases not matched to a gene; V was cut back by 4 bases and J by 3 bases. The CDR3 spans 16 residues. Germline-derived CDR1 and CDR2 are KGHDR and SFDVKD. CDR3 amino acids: CATSESRTGRTDTQYF. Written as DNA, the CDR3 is TGTGCCACCAGTGAATCCCGGACAGGGAGGACAGATACGCAGTATTTT.

CDR3 DNA sequence: TGTGCCAGCAGCCCTCAGGGGGACACTAAGGACATTCAGTACTTC. Translated: CASSPQGDTKDIQYF. This chain joins TRBV9 and TRBJ2-4; TRBD1 matches at 7 bases. This CDR3 has 15 amino acids. The trim removed 4 bases at V and 8 bases at J, leaving 12 bases unmatched. CDR1 and CDR2 (germline): SGDLS, YYNGEE. Full variable domain (rest looked up from reference TRBV9 and TRBJ2-4): DSGVTQTPKHLITATGQRVTLRCSPRSGDLSVYWYQQSLDQGLQFLIQYYNGEERAKGNILERFSAQQFPDLHSELNLSSLELGDSALYFCASSPQGDTKDIQYFGAGTRLSVL.

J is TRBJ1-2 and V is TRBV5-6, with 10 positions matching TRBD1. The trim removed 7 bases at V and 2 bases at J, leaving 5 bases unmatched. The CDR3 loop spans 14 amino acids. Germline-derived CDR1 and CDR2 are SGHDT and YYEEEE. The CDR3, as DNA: TGTGCCAGCTCTTGGGACAGGGGAAACTATGGCTACACCTTC. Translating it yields CASSWDRGNYGYTF.

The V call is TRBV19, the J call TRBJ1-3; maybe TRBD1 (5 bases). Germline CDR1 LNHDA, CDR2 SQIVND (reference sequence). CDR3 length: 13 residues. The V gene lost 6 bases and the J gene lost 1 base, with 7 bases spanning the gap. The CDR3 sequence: CASRGVSGNTIYF. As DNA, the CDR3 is TGTGCCAGTAGAGGGGTGTCTGGAAACACCATATATTTT.

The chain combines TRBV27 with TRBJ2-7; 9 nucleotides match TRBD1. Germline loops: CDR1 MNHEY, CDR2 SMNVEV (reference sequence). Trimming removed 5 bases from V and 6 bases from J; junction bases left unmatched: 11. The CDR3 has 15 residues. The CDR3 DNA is TGTGCCAGCAGTCCCACCGGGACAGGGAAGGGCGAGCAGTACGTC. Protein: CASSPTGTGKGEQYV.

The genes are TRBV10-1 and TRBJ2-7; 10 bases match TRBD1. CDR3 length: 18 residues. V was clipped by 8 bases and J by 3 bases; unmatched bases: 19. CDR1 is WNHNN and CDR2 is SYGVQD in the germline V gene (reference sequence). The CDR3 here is CASPRRTTGGLFSYEQYF. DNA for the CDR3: TGCGCCAGCCCCCGGAGGACGACAGGGGGCTTATTTAGCTACGAGCAGTACTTC.

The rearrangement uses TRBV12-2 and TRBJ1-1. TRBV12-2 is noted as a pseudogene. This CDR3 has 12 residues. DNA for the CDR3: TGTGCAAGTCGCTTAGGAAACACTGAAGCTTTCTTT. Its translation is CASRLGNTEAFF.

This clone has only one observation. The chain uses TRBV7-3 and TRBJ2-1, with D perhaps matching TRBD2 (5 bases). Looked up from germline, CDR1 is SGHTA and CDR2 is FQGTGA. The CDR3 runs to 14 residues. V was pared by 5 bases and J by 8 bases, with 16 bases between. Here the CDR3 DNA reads TGTGCCAGCAGCCCCAACTCAGCCGGGGATGAGCAGTTCTTC. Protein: CASSPNSAGDEQFF.

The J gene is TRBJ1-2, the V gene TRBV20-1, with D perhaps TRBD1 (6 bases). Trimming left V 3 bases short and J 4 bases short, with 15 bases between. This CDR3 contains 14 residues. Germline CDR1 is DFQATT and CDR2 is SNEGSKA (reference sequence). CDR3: CSASSQGFSYGYTF. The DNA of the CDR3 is TGCAGTGCTAGTTCACAGGGTTTCTCCTATGGCTACACCTTC.

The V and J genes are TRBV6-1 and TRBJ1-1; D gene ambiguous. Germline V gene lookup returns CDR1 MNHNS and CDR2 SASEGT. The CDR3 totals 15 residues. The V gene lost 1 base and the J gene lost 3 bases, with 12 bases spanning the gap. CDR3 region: CASSEDWQVDTEAFF. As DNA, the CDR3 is TGTGCCAGCAGTGAAGACTGGCAGGTAGACACTGAAGCTTTCTTT.

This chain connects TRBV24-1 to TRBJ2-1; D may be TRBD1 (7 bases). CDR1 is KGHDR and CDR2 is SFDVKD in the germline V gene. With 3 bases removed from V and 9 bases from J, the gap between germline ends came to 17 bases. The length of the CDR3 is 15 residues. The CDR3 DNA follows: TGTGCCACCAGTGATACGCGGAGGGGGCCGGGTGAGCAGTTCTTC. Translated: CATSDTRRGPGEQFF.